Listed below are T cell receptor beta chains from one sample, sequenced in a study of CD8+ T cells in alopecia areata. Some clones are missing from TCRdb's copy, which holds only in-frame ones; the method was immunoSEQ multiplex PCR. The sample has some 220,000 clones, about 50% seen once. The material was CD4+ T cells sorted from blood, obtained at week 4, from a patient treated with tofacitinib. The source is a human donor with alopecia areata. Both conserved end residues are part of each CDR3. The order of the fields is CDR3 DNA, CDR3 protein, D gene, V gene, J gene, clone size. A D gene is named only where the DNA matches it firmly. Only part of the rows carry a size: once, few, many, or a class if the clone is expanded.

TGTGCCAGCAGCCCGGACAGGGATACTGAAGCTTTCTTT	CASSPDRDTEAFF	TRBD1	TRBV6-5	TRBJ1-1	-
TGTGCCAGCAGCTTAGTGGAGGGAAGGAATTCACCCCTCCACTTT	CASSLVEGRNSPLHF	-	TRBV11-2	TRBJ1-6	-
TGTGCCTGGAGGGCACGTAATGAAAAACTGTTTTTT	CAWRARNEKLFF	-	TRBV30	TRBJ1-4	once
TGTGCCTGGAGTGGAAGAAACGAAAAACTGTTTTTT	CAWSGRNEKLFF	-	TRBV30	TRBJ1-4	many
TGTGCCATCAGTGGGTTGACAGGAGCCTCCTCTGGGGCCAACGTCCTGACTTTC	CAISGLTGASSGANVLTF	-	TRBV10-3	TRBJ2-6	few
TGTGCCAGCAGCTCAACAGGGAGGAATCAGCCCCAGCATTTT	CASSSTGRNQPQHF	-	TRBV7-2	TRBJ1-5	-
TGCGCCAGCAGGGTTGATGGGCCCTCTGGCAATGAGCAGTTCTTC	CASRVDGPSGNEQFF	-	TRBV5-1	TRBJ2-1	-
TGCAGCGCCATCGACAGGGTGACAGATACGCAGTATTTT	CSAIDRVTDTQYF	TRBD1	TRBV29-1	TRBJ2-3	few
TGTGCCAGCAGCGCCCAATCAACAGGGGGTGGCTACACCTTC	CASSAQSTGGGYTF	TRBD1	TRBV7-3	TRBJ1-2	-
TGTGCCAGCAGCTTGACAGATACGCAGTATTTT	CASSLTDTQYF	-	TRBV5-4	TRBJ2-3	few
TGTGCCAGCAGCTCAGGGTCACAATATGGCTACACCTTC	CASSSGSQYGYTF	-	TRBV7-2	TRBJ1-2	-
TGCGCCAGCAGCCAGGACCCGGGACATAGGATATCACCCCTCCACTTT	CASSQDPGHRISPLHF	-	TRBV4-3	TRBJ1-6	-
TGCGCCAGCAGCATTCGCCCCCCGGGACTAGGGGGCTCAGATACGCAGTATTTT	CASSIRPPGLGGSDTQYF	-	TRBV5-1	TRBJ2-3	-
TGCAGCGCACAGGGCTACGAGCAGTACTTC	CSAQGYEQYF	-	TRBV29-1	TRBJ2-7	-
TGTGCCTGGAGTTATAGTCGCAATGAGCAGTTCTTC	CAWSYSRNEQFF	-	TRBV30	TRBJ2-1	-
TGTGCCTGGAGTGGCGGGTCGGGCTATGGCTACACCTTC	CAWSGGSGYGYTF	-	TRBV30	TRBJ1-2	-
TGTGCCAGCAGCTCAGGACAGGGCCTGCCCGTCTCTGAAGCTTTCTTT	CASSSGQGLPVSEAFF	TRBD1	TRBV7-2	TRBJ1-1	-
TGCAGCGTTGCGGATCGAATTCCCCCCAGAGATACGCAGTATTTT	CSVADRIPPRDTQYF	-	TRBV29-1	TRBJ2-3	few
TGCGCCAGCAGCCAGGAACCCTACTACGAGCAGTACTTC	CASSQEPYYEQYF	-	TRBV4-3	TRBJ2-7	few
TGCGCCAGCAGCCAAGACTGGGGAAACTATGGCTACACCTTC	CASSQDWGNYGYTF	-	TRBV4-1	TRBJ1-2	-
TGTGCCTGGAGTGTGGGACTAACAGGGGACACTGAAGCTTTCTTT	CAWSVGLTGDTEAFF	TRBD1	TRBV30	TRBJ1-1	few
TGTGCCAGCAGCTTCACAGGGCCAGATACGCAGTATTTT	CASSFTGPDTQYF	-	TRBV7-9	TRBJ2-3	few
TGTGCCAGCAGCCGCGGACTGAGCCGGGAGCAGTACTTC	CASSRGLSREQYF	-	TRBV7-6	TRBJ2-7	once
TGTGCCAGTAGTCCAGGTAGCAATCAGCCCCAGCATTTT	CASSPGSNQPQHF	-	TRBV19	TRBJ1-5	many
TGCAGCGTCATAAGTTTGAACACTGAAGCTTTCTTT	CSVISLNTEAFF	-	TRBV29-1	TRBJ1-1	-
TGTGCCATCAGGAGGGGACAGGGTAGCGAAGCTTTCTTT	CAIRRGQGSEAFF	TRBD1	TRBV10-3	TRBJ1-1	few
TGTGCCTGGAGTACTCGGACAGGGTCGGTGAACACCGGGGAGCTGTTTTTT	CAWSTRTGSVNTGELFF	TRBD1	TRBV30	TRBJ2-2	-
TGTGCCAGTAGCCCCGGAGCTTCCCAAGAGACCCAGTACTTC	CASSPGASQETQYF	-	TRBV19	TRBJ2-5	-
TGTGCCTGGAGTGGTGACACCAATCAGCCCCAGCATTTT	CAWSGDTNQPQHF	-	TRBV30	TRBJ1-5	-
TGCGCCAGCAGTGATGGCCCGCATCAGCCCCAGCATTTT	CASSDGPHQPQHF	-	TRBV10-2	TRBJ1-5	few
TGTGCCTGGAGGGGTAAAGGACAGGGATCTGGGGCCAACGTCCTGACTTTC	CAWRGKGQGSGANVLTF	TRBD1	TRBV30	TRBJ2-6	once
TGCAGCGTTGAAGATCGCTTTTCAGCGTCAGGGACCGTTAACTATGGCTACACCTTC	CSVEDRFSASGTVNYGYTF	-	TRBV29-1	TRBJ1-2	-
TGCGCCAGCAGCCAAGTCAATCAGAACACTGAAGCTTTCTTT	CASSQVNQNTEAFF	-	TRBV4-3	TRBJ1-1	-
TGTGCCTGGAGTGTACGTGGACTACCGAGTCCTCTGTTTTTT	CAWSVRGLPSPLFF	-	TRBV30	TRBJ1-4	-
TGTGCCAGCAGTGATACCTCCTCAAGGGGCTACACCTTC	CASSDTSSRGYTF	-	TRBV2	TRBJ1-2	-
TGTGCCAGCAGGGCACCGGGACTAGCTACCGATGAGCAGTTCTTC	CASRAPGLATDEQFF	TRBD2	TRBV7-2	TRBJ2-1	-
TGTGCCAGCAGCTTAGCGGTTTTGCGGGGGGTTGCTGAGACCCAGTACTTC	CASSLAVLRGVAETQYF	TRBD2	TRBV7-7	TRBJ2-5	-
TGTGCCAGCAGCGTAGGGGGGCGTATAGGCTACACCTTC	CASSVGGRIGYTF	-	TRBV9	TRBJ1-2	once
TGTGCCAGCACCGGGACAGGGGGAGTGACTAATTCACCCCTCCACTTT	CASTGTGGVTNSPLHF	TRBD1	TRBV25-1	TRBJ1-6	-
TGTGCCATCAGTGAGTTTTCTAACTATGGCTACACCTTC	CAISEFSNYGYTF	-	TRBV10-3	TRBJ1-2	-
TGTGCCAGCAGCCGCGCGCGGGGGATTACTAGTTTCTACAATGAGCAGTTCTTC	CASSRARGITSFYNEQFF	TRBD2	TRBV11-1	TRBJ2-1	-
TGTGCCAGCAGCGTAGATATGGGGTTCAATACTGAAGCTTTCTTT	CASSVDMGFNTEAFF	-	TRBV9	TRBJ1-1	-
TGTGCCACCAGCACACTGACAGCCAGCACAGATACGCAGTATTTT	CATSTLTASTDTQYF	-	TRBV15	TRBJ2-3	once
TGTGCCAGCAGCGCCGAGGGGTTTGCGCGGGAGCAGTACTTC	CASSAEGFAREQYF	-	TRBV9	TRBJ2-7	few
TGCAGCGTTAGAGGCCGACTCAAAATCACCAATGAGCAGTTCTTC	CSVRGRLKITNEQFF	-	TRBV29-1	TRBJ2-1	-
TGTGCCAGCAGGGCAGGGACGGCGAGCAATCAGCCCCAGCATTTT	CASRAGTASNQPQHF	-	TRBV2	TRBJ1-5	few
TGTGCCAGCAGCCTCAGGGTGAACACCGGGGAGCTGTTTTTT	CASSLRVNTGELFF	-	TRBV7-2	TRBJ2-2	-
TGTGCCAGCAGACGCACGAGCAATGAGCAGTTCTTC	CASRRTSNEQFF	-	TRBV7-2	TRBJ2-1	-
TGTGCCAGCAGTCCACCGACAGGGGGGGGCTATGGCTACACCTTC	CASSPPTGGGYGYTF	TRBD1	TRBV6-6	TRBJ1-2	once
TGCGCCAGCAGCCAAATACTGACAGATACGCAGTATTTT	CASSQILTDTQYF	-	TRBV4-3	TRBJ2-3	few
TGTGCCAGCAGCGTGGATCAGGGGAACATTCAGTACTTC	CASSVDQGNIQYF	-	TRBV9	TRBJ2-4	-
TGTGCCAGCAGCTCTGACTTGACAGGGCCAGACGAGCAGTACTTC	CASSSDLTGPDEQYF	TRBD1	TRBV7-3	TRBJ2-7	-
TGTGCCAGCAGTGAATACGGGATTACGTGGCCCCAGCATTTT	CASSEYGITWPQHF	-	TRBV25-1	TRBJ1-5	many
TGTGCCAGCAGCACCCGGTTCAGCGGGGATACGCAGTATTTT	CASSTRFSGDTQYF	-	TRBV7-2	TRBJ2-3	-
TGCGCCAGCAGCCAAGGGATAGGACCTCGAGGGGGCTACACCTTC	CASSQGIGPRGGYTF	-	TRBV4-1	TRBJ1-2	-